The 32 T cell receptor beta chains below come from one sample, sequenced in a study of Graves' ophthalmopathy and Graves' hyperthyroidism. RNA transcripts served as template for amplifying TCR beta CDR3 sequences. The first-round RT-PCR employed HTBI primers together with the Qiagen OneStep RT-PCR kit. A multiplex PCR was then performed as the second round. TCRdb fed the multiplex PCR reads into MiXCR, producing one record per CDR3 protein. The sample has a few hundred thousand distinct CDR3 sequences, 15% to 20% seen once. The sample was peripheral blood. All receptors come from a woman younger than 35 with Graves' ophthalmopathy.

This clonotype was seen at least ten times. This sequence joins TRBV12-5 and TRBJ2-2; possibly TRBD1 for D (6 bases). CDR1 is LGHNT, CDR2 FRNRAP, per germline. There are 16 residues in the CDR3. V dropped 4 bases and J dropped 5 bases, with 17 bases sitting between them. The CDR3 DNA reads TGTGCTAGTGGTTCGACAGGCCCGATCGTTACCGGGGAGCTGTTTTTT. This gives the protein CASGSTGPIVTGELFF.

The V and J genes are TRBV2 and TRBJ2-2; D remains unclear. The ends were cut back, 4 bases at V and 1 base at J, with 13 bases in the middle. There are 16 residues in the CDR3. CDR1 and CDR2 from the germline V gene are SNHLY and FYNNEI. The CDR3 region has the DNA TGTGCCAGCAGTGCCGGTGGCGCGGAGAACACCGGGGAGCTGTTTTTT. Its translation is CASSAGGAENTGELFF.

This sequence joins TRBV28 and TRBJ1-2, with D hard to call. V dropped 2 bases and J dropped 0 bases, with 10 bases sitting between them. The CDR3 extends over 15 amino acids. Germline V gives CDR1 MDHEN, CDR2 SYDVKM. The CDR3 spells CASSLVQAANYGYTF. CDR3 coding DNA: TGTGCCAGCAGTTTAGTCCAAGCAGCTAACTATGGCTACACCTTC.

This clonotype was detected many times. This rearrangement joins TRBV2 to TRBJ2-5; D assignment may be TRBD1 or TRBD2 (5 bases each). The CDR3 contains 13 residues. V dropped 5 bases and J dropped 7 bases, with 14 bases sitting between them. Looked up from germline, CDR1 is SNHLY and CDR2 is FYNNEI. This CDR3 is CASSYRRGGTQYF. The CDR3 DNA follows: TGTGCCAGCAGTTACAGGCGTGGGGGGACCCAGTACTTC.

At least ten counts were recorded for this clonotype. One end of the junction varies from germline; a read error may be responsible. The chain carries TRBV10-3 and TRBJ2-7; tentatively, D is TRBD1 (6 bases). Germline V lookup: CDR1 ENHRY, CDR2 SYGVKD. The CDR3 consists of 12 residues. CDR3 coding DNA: TGTGCCATCAGTGATTCGGACAGTACGAGTGACTTC. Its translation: CAISDSDSTSDF.

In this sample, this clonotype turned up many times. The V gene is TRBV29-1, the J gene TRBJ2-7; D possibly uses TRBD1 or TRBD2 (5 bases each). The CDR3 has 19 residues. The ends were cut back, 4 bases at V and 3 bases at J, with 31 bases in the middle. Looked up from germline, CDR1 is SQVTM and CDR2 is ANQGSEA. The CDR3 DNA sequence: TGCAGCGTTGTCCAGACTACTCTGAACAGGCCCTCTAACGTCTACGAGCAGTACTTC. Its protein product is CSVVQTTLNRPSNVYEQYF.

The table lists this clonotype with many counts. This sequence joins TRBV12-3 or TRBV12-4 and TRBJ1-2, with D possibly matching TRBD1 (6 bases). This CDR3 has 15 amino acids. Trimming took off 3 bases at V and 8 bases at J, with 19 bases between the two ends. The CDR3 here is CASSLPRGLYHGYTF. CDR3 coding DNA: TGTGCCAGCAGTTTGCCTCGGGGGCTATATCACGGCTACACCTTC.

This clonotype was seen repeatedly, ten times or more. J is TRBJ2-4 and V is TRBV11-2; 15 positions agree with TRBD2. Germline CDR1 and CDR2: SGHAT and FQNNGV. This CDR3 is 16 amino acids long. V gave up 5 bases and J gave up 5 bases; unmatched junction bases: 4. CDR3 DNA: TGTGCCAGCAGCCCTGGACTAGCGGGGGGGGAAAACATTCAGTACTTC. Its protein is CASSPGLAGGENIQYF.

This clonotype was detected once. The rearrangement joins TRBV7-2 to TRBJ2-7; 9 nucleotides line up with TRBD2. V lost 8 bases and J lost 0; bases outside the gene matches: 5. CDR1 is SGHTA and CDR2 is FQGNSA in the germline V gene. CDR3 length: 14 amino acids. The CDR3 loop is CASRIAGASYEQYF. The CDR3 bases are TGTGCCAGCCGAATAGCGGGGGCCTCCTACGAGCAGTACTTC.

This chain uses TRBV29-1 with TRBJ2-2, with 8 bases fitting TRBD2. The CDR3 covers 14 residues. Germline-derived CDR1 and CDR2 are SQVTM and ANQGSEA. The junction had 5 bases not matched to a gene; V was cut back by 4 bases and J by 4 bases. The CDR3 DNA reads TGCAGCGTTGTCGGACTAGCATCCACCGGGGAGCTGTTTTTT. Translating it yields CSVVGLASTGELFF.

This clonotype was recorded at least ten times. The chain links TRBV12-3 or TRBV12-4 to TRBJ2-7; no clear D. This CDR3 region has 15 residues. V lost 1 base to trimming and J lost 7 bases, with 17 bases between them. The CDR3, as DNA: TGTGCCAGCAGTTTAGGCGGACCCCTATCGGAAGAGCAGTACTTC. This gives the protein CASSLGGPLSEEQYF.

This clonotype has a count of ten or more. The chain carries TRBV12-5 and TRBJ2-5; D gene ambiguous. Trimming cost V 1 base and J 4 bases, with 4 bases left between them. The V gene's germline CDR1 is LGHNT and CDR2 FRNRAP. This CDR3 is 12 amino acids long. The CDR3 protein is CASGLGRETQYF. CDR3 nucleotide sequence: TGTGCTAGTGGTTTGGGTAGAGAGACCCAGTACTTC.

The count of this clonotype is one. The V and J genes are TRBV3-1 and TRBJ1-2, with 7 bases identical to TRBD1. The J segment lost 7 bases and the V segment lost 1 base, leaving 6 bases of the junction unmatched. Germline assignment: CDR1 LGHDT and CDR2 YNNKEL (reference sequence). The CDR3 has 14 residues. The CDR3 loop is CASSQGETGLGYTF. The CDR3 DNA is TGTGCCAGCAGCCAAGGGGAGACAGGGCTTGGCTACACCTTC.

The CDR3: CASSSSSYNEQFF. CDR3 nucleotide sequence: TGTGCCAGCAGCTCGAGCTCCTACAATGAGCAGTTCTTC. The chain has TRBV7-9 and TRBJ2-1; D not resolved. Trimming cost V 4 bases and J 0 bases, with 4 bases left between them. Germline CDR1 reads SEHNR; CDR2 reads FQNEAQ (reference sequence). The CDR3 spans 13 residues.

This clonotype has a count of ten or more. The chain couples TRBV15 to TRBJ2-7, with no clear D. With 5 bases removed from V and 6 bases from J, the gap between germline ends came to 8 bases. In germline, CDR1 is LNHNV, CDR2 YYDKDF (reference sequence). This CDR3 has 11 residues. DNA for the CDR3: TGTGCCACCAGCGGTCTGGGCGAGCAGTACTTC. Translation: CATSGLGEQYF.

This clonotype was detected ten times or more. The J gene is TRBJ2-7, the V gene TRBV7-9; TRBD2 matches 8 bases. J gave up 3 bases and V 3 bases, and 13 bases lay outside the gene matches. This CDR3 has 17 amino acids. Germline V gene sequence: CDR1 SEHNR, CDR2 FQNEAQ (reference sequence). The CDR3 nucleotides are TGTGCCAGCAGCTTTACCCCTACTAGCGGTAATAGCTACGAGCAGTACTTC. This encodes CASSFTPTSGNSYEQYF.

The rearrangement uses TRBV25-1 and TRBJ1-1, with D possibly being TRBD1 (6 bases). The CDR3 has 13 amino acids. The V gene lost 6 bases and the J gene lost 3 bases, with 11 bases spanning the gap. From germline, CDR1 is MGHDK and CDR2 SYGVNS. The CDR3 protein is CASSRQDDTEAFF. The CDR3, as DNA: TGTGCCAGCAGCAGACAGGACGACACTGAAGCTTTCTTT. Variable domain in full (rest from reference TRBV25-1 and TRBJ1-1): EADIYQTPRYLVIGTGKKITLECSQTMGHDKMYWYQQDPGMELHLIHYSYGVNSTEKGDLSSESTVSRIRTEHFPLTLESARPSHTSQYLCASSRQDDTEAFFGQGTRLTVV.

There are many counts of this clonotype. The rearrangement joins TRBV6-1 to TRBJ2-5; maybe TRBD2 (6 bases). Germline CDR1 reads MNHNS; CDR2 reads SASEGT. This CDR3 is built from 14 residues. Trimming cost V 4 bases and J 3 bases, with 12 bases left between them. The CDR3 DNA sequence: TGTGCCAGCAGTGTCGGACTAATGGAAGAGACCCAGTACTTC. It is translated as CASSVGLMEETQYF.

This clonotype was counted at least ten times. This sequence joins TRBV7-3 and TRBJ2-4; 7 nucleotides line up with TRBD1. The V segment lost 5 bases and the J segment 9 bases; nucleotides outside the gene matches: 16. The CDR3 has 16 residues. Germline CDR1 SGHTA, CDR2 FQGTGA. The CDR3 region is CASSPLPPRQGGIQYF. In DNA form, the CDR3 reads TGTGCCAGCAGCCCCCTCCCCCCCCGACAGGGTGGCATTCAGTACTTC. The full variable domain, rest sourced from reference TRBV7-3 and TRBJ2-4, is GAGVSQTPSNKVTEKGKYVELRCDPISGHTALYWYRQSLGQGPEFLIYFQGTGAADDSGLPNDRFFAVRPEGSVSTLKIQRTERGDSAVYLCASSPLPPRQGGIQYFGAGTRLSVL.

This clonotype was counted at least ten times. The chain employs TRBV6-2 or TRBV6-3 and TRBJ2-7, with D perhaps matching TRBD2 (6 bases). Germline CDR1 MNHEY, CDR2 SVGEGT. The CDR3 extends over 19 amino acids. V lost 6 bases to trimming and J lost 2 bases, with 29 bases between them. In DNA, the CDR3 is TGTGCCAGCAGCTCCTTGAGGGGCTCTAGCGCCATACCAACCTACGAGCAGTACTTC. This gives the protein CASSSLRGSSAIPTYEQYF.

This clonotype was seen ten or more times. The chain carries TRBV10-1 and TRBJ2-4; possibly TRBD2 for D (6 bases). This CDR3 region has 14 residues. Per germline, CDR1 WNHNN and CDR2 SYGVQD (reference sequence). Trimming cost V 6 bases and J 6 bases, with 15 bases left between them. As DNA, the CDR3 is TGCGCCAGCAGCGGGAGCGGGTTAGGAAACATTCAGTACTTC. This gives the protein CASSGSGLGNIQYF.

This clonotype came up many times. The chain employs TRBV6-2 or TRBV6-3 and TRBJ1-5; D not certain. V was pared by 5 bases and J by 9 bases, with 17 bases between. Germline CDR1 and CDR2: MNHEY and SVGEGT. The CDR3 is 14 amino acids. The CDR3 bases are TGTGCCAGCAGTCCCGGCCCTCCCCGCCCGCCCCAGCATTTT. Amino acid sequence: CASSPGPPRPPQHF.

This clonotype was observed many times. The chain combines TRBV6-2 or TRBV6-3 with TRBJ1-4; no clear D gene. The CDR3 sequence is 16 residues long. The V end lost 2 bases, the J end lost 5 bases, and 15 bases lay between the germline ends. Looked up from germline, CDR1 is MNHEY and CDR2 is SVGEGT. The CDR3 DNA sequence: TGTGCCAGCAGTTACGCCCGACATTGGATGAATGAAAAACTGTTTTTT. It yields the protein CASSYARHWMNEKLFF.

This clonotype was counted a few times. The CDR3 spells CATGGLRDTEAFF. CDR3 sequence (DNA): TGTGCTACTGGGGGGTTACGGGACACTGAAGCTTTCTTT. The rearrangement uses TRBV12-5 and TRBJ1-1; D might be TRBD1 (5 bases). This CDR3 has 13 amino acids. CDR1 is LGHNT, CDR2 FRNRAP, per germline. Trimming removed 10 bases from V and 3 bases from J, with 15 bases in between.

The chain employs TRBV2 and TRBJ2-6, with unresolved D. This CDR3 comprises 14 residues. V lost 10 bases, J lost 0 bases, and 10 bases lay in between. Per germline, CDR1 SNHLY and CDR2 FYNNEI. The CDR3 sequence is CAITSTSGANVLTF. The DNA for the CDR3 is TGTGCCATTACTTCTACCTCTGGGGCCAACGTCCTGACTTTC.

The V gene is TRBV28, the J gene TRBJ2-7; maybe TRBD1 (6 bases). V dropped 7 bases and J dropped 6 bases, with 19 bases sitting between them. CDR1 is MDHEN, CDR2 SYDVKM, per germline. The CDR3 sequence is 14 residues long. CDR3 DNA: TGTGCCAGCAACAGACAGGACCATGTCAGCGAGCAGTACTTC. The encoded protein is CASNRQDHVSEQYF. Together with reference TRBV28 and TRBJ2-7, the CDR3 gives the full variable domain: DVKVTQSSRYLVKRTGEKVFLECVQDMDHENMFWYRQDPGLGLRLIYFSYDVKMKEKGDIPEGYSVSREKKERFSLILESASTNQTSMYLCASNRQDHVSEQYFGPGTRLTVT.

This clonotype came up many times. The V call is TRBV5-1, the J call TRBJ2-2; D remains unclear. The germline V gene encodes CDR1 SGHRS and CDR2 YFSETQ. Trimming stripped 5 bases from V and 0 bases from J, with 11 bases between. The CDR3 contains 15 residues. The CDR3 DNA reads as TGCGCCAGCAGACCGGACGGTTCGAACACCGGGGAGCTGTTTTTT. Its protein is CASRPDGSNTGELFF.

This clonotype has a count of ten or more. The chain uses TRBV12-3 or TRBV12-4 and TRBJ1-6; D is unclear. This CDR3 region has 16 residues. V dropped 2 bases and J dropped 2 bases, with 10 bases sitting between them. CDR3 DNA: TGTGCCAGCAGTTTATTGGTAGGGACCTATAATTCACCCCTCCACTTT. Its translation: CASSLLVGTYNSPLHF.

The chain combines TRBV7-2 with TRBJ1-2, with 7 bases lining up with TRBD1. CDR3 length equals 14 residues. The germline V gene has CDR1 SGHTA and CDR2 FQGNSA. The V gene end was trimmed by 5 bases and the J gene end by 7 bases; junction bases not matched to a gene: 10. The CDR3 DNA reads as TGTGCCAGCAGCCCGAGGACAGGCGACTGTGGCTACACCTTC. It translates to CASSPRTGDCGYTF.

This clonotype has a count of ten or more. The CDR3 nucleotides are TGCAGTGCTAGATCGGCAGGGACGGGCGAGCAGTACTTC. Its translation: CSARSAGTGEQYF. The rearrangement joins TRBV20-1 to TRBJ2-7; the D gene could be TRBD1 or TRBD2 (5 bases each). Germline assignment: CDR1 DFQATT and CDR2 SNEGSKA (reference sequence). The CDR3 consists of 13 residues. Trimming pared 2 bases from V and 6 bases from J, leaving 14 bases between.

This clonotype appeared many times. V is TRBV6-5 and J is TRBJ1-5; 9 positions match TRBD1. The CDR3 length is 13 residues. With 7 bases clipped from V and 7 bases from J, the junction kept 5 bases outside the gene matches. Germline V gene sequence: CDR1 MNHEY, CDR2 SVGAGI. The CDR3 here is CASKDRGQQPQHF. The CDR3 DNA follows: TGTGCCAGCAAGGACAGGGGACAGCAGCCCCAGCATTTT.

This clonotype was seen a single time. Here the CDR3 DNA reads TGTGCCAGCAGTTTATGGACACCTGACAGGGATGGCTACACCTTC. Protein sequence: CASSLWTPDRDGYTF. The chain couples TRBV28 to TRBJ1-2, with 7 bases that match TRBD1. From germline, CDR1 is MDHEN and CDR2 SYDVKM. With 0 bases clipped from V and 6 bases from J, the junction kept 7 bases outside the gene matches. This CDR3 is 15 amino acids long.